This T cell receptor beta chain was sequenced for a study of control samples from healthy donors and cancer patients. Worth noting for this clone: Other nucleotide sequences from this sample produce the same CDR3.

Assay used: immunoSEQ multiplex PCR; TCRdb lists only in-frame clones, some missing. The sample has about 160,000 clones; around nine tenths are singletons. This CDR3 spans 14 amino acids. In germline, CDR1 is MNHNS, CDR2 SASEGT. Trimming took 0 bases from V and 4 from J, leaving 7 bases between them. The V gene is TRBV6-1, the J gene TRBJ1-5; a possible D gene is TRBD1 (5 bases). This receptor was obtained from a man aged 25-45 years in good health. Specimen: blood. CDR3 region: CASSEAGGNQPQHF. In DNA, the CDR3 is TGTGCCAGCAGTGAAGCGGGGGGAAATCAGCCCCAGCATTTT.